A single sample gave rise to the 21 T cell receptor beta chains below, sequenced in a study of CD8 T cells in Susac syndrome. RNA amounts of about 0.45 to 1 ug underwent reverse transcription with random hexamers. Each CDR3 protein gets one entry after TCRdb re-called the immunoSEQ multiplex PCR reads with MiXCR. Counted here are under 200,000 distinct CDR3 sequences, 90% to 95% occurring once; the ten biggest clones make up 0.087%. Sequenced sample: CD4+ T cells from PBMCs. The receptors derive from a human donor with Susac syndrome.

The chain is built from TRBV11-2 and TRBJ2-1; D may be TRBD2 (5 bases). This CDR3 spans 16 amino acids. V lost 1 base and J lost 1, with 11 bases in between. CDR1 is SGHAT and CDR2 is FQNNGV in the germline V gene. DNA of the CDR3: TGTGCCAGCAGCTTAGCTTCTAGCTGGTCCTACAATGAGCAGTTCTTC. Amino acids: CASSLASSWSYNEQFF.

The rearrangement uses TRBV7-2 and TRBJ1-3, with D perhaps TRBD1 (5 bases). V lost 3 bases, J lost 0 bases, and 12 bases lay in between. The CDR3 is made up of 16 amino acids. Looked up from germline, CDR1 is SGHTA and CDR2 is FQGNSA. In DNA form, the CDR3 reads TGTGCCAGCAGCTTCTTAAGACAGATCTCTGGAAACACCATATATTTT. It translates to CASSFLRQISGNTIYF.

The DNA for the CDR3 is TGCAGTGCTAGAGGACAGGGGGCAACCCTAAATTCACCCCTCCACTTT. Translation: CSARGQGATLNSPLHF. The V and J genes are TRBV20-1 and TRBJ1-6; 10 bases line up with TRBD1. The CDR3 runs to 16 residues. With 1 base clipped from V and 7 bases from J, the junction kept 7 bases outside the gene matches. The V gene's germline CDR1 is DFQATT and CDR2 SNEGSKA (reference sequence).

V is TRBV28 and J is TRBJ2-5; 8 bases line up with TRBD1. Looked up from germline, CDR1 is MDHEN and CDR2 is SYDVKM. The V gene end was trimmed by 5 bases and the J gene end by 2 bases; junction bases not matched to a gene: 10. The CDR3 length is 16 residues. The CDR3 DNA is TGTGCCAGCAGTACCAGACAGGGGACAAAACAAGAGACCCAGTACTTC. Translated: CASSTRQGTKQETQYF.

The CDR3 loop is CSAPPGTSGGEQFF. CDR3 DNA sequence: TGCAGTGCTCCCCCCGGGACTAGCGGGGGGGAGCAGTTCTTC. This chain joins TRBV20-1 and TRBJ2-1; 15 nucleotides match TRBD2. After removal of 5 bases from V and 10 bases from J, the junction contained 6 bases not matched to a gene. The CDR3 has 14 residues. In germline, CDR1 is DFQATT, CDR2 SNEGSKA (reference sequence).

The chain joins TRBV5-1 to TRBJ2-7; D perhaps matches TRBD1 (6 bases). The V end lost 4 bases, the J end lost 1 base, and 9 bases lay between the germline ends. The CDR3 length is 13 residues. From germline, CDR1 is SGHRS and CDR2 YFSETQ. CDR3 bases: TGCGCCAGCAGCGAACAGGGTTCCTACGAGCAGTACTTC. This codes for CASSEQGSYEQYF.

The V gene is TRBV5-1, the J gene TRBJ2-2, with TRBD2 identical over 8 bases. After removal of 0 bases from V and 3 bases from J, the junction contained 1 base not matched to a gene. Germline V gene lookup returns CDR1 SGHRS and CDR2 YFSETQ. The CDR3 runs 15 residues. The CDR3 loop reads CASSLVGGDTGELFF. CDR3 DNA: TGCGCCAGCAGCTTGGTCGGGGGGGACACCGGGGAGCTGTTTTTT.

This chain uses TRBV20-1 with TRBJ2-1, with TRBD1 as a possible D gene (5 bases). CDR1 is DFQATT, CDR2 SNEGSKA, per germline (reference sequence). V lost 6 bases and J 0 bases, leaving 15 bases between the germline ends. The CDR3 runs 15 residues. CDR3 protein: CSAARVDSSYNEQFF. CDR3 in DNA: TGCAGTGCCGCTAGGGTCGACAGCTCCTACAATGAGCAGTTCTTC.

Written as DNA, the CDR3 is TGTGCCAGTCGGTTTACCGGGGAGCTGTTTTTT. Protein product: CASRFTGELFF. The rearrangement uses TRBV19 and TRBJ2-2; D is uncertain. V was clipped by 8 bases and J by 5 bases, with 6 bases between them. CDR1 LNHDA and CDR2 SQIVND come from the germline V gene (reference sequence). The CDR3 runs to 11 residues.

This sequence joins TRBV20-1 and TRBJ2-7; TRBD1 agrees at 9 bases. After removal of 6 bases from V and 2 bases from J, the junction contained 8 bases not matched to a gene. CDR3 length equals 14 residues. CDR1 is DFQATT and CDR2 is SNEGSKA in the germline V gene (reference sequence). The CDR3: CSARRGQGTYEQYF. CDR3 sequence (DNA): TGCAGTGCCAGAAGAGGACAGGGGACCTACGAGCAGTACTTC.

The chain links TRBV15 to TRBJ1-5, with D tentatively TRBD1 (5 bases). Germline CDR1 LNHNV, CDR2 YYDKDF (reference sequence). V lost 0 bases and J 0 bases, leaving 9 bases between the germline ends. The CDR3 extends over 16 amino acids. The chain's CDR3 is CATSRDGAYSNQPQHF. CDR3 DNA: TGTGCCACCAGCAGAGATGGGGCGTATAGCAATCAGCCCCAGCATTTT.

V usage is TRBV2 and J usage is TRBJ1-2; 9 bases are shared with TRBD1. Germline V gives CDR1 SNHLY, CDR2 FYNNEI. The CDR3 covers 14 residues. V was pared by 4 bases and J by 3 bases, with 3 bases of the junction left unmatched. CDR3 sequence (DNA): TGTGCCAGCAGTGTACGACAGGGGGACTATGGCTACACCTTC. Protein product: CASSVRQGDYGYTF.

CDR3 nucleotide sequence: TGTGCCAGCAGTTTCCCCAGGGCAACTAATGAAAAACTGTTTTTT. Its protein is CASSFPRATNEKLFF. This chain connects TRBV28 to TRBJ1-4; D may be TRBD1 (5 bases). Germline V gives CDR1 MDHEN, CDR2 SYDVKM. The V and J ends lost 3 bases and 0 bases respectively, with 8 bases between them. The CDR3 contains 15 residues.

This clonotype has a handful of counts. The chain couples TRBV29-1 to TRBJ2-7; 8 positions match TRBD2. J lost 4 bases, V lost 5 bases, and 10 bases had no gene match. This CDR3 spans 14 amino acids. Per germline, CDR1 SQVTM and CDR2 ANQGSEA. CDR3 DNA sequence: TGCAGCGTTCCCAAGCGGGAGAACGTATACGAGCAGTACTTC. Its translation is CSVPKRENVYEQYF.

V is TRBV29-1 and J is TRBJ2-1; D is unresolved. CDR1 and CDR2 (germline): SQVTM, ANQGSEA. The V and J ends lost 2 bases and 0 bases respectively, with 17 bases between them. CDR3 size: 17 residues. The DNA for the CDR3 is TGCAGCGTTGAACCGGATGGAGTGGGCGGCTCCTACAATGAGCAGTTCTTC. Translated: CSVEPDGVGGSYNEQFF.

The rearrangement uses TRBV11-2 and TRBJ2-7; maybe TRBD1 (6 bases). From germline, CDR1 is SGHAT and CDR2 FQNNGV. Trimming pared 6 bases from V and 7 bases from J, leaving 13 bases between. This CDR3 is 12 amino acids long. Here the CDR3 reads CASRDPGEEQYF. CDR3 in DNA: TGTGCCAGCAGGGACCCAGGGGAAGAGCAGTACTTC.

V usage is TRBV7-2 and J usage is TRBJ2-3; D is undetermined. Looked up from germline, CDR1 is SGHTA and CDR2 is FQGNSA. The CDR3 consists of 13 residues. Trimming shortened V by 3 bases and J by 4 bases, and 8 bases separated the two germline ends. The DNA for the CDR3 is TGTGCCAGCAGCTTTGGGATCGCAGATACGCAGTATTTT. It specifies CASSFGIADTQYF.

J is TRBJ2-1 and V is TRBV20-1; no reliable D call. V lost 4 bases to trimming and J lost 5 bases, with 9 bases between them. Germline V CDR1 and CDR2: DFQATT, SNEGSKA (reference sequence). This CDR3 spans 12 amino acids. The CDR3 here is CSATEQNNEQFF. CDR3 DNA: TGCAGTGCTACCGAACAGAACAATGAGCAGTTCTTC.

The chain employs TRBV20-1 and TRBJ2-7; 7 nucleotides align to TRBD2. Trimming removed 3 bases from V and 2 bases from J; junction bases left unmatched: 1. The CDR3 length is 12 residues. Per germline, CDR1 DFQATT and CDR2 SNEGSKA (reference sequence). In DNA form, the CDR3 reads TGCAGTGCTAGTGGGGGGGCCTACGAGCAGTACTTC. This gives the protein CSASGGAYEQYF.

This clonotype is a singleton in its sample. The genes are TRBV19 and TRBJ2-1, with D hard to call. Germline assignment: CDR1 LNHDA and CDR2 SQIVND (reference sequence). The CDR3 is 15 residues long. V gave up 1 base and J gave up 15 bases, with 22 bases separating them. In DNA, the CDR3 is TGTGCCAGTAGTATAGGGAGAGTAATTTCGTCGGGTCCGTTCTTC. Protein product: CASSIGRVISSGPFF.

The chain combines TRBV19 with TRBJ1-3, with D tentatively TRBD1 (5 bases). Germline values: CDR1 LNHDA, CDR2 SQIVND (reference sequence). The V and J ends lost 7 bases and 3 bases respectively, with 16 bases between them. This CDR3 has 15 residues. CDR3 DNA: TGTGCCAGTACAACCGACAGCGGGGATGGAAACACCATATATTTT. As protein: CASTTDSGDGNTIYF. Supplemented by reference TRBV19 and TRBJ1-3, the full variable domain reads DGGITQSPKYLFRKEGQNVTLSCEQNLNHDAMYWYRQDPGQGLRLIYYSQIVNDFQKGDIAEGYSVSREKKESFPLTVTSAQKNPTAFYLCASTTDSGDGNTIYFGEGSWLTVV.